This TCR beta chain was sequenced for a study of human T cells and chemical hapten exposure. Study-level information: TCR yields per sample varied mostly from small pooled library volume differences.

V was pared by 3 bases and J by 5 bases, with 8 bases of the junction left unmatched. CDR1 and CDR2 (germline): SQVTM, ANQGSEA. The CDR3 totals 14 residues. The study, taken as a whole, reports: TCRs exceeding 1 in 1000 frequency stayed unchanged with DPC sensitization.

The time point here: healthy volunteer bleed at 6 weeks. From whole blood left unfractionated, total RNA was extracted. What the library attached to individual cDNA molecules were unique molecular identifiers. As handled by the study authors: With a range of about 20,000 to 690,600, the median per sample was about 92,000 TCRs. MiXCR, applied by TCRdb to the RACE reads, yields one record per CDR3 protein. These V and J calls originate from TCRdb's pipeline instead of the authors' own analysis. The sample records tens of thousands of distinct CDR3 sequences, approximately 8% being singletons. This clonotype appeared a few times. Its specificity is not known.

The source of this sequence is a male donor in good health. Some clones in this sample may be carry-over from other donors' samples. The chain carries TRBV29-1 and TRBJ2-7; 9 nucleotides match TRBD1. Sequencing was carried out using whole blood. The CDR3: CSVDPGTGLNEQYF. The CDR3 bases are TGCAGCGTTGATCCCGGGACAGGGCTCAACGAGCAGTACTTC.